These 17 T cell receptor beta chains originate from one sample sequenced in a study of cytomegalovirus exposure and HLA in healthy donors. The PCR employed 60 Vbeta primers together with 13 Jbeta primers. Using immunoSEQ multiplex PCR, the repertoire was profiled, and TCRdb retains in-frame clones only, with some absent. The sample consists of roughly 110,000 clones, 73% of them appearing once. Sequencing was done on a sample of PBMCs. The receptors were sampled from a man aged 25-45 years in good health and CMV-seronegative.

The J gene is TRBJ2-1, the V gene TRBV11-3; 10 bases fit TRBD2. J gave up 2 bases and V 5 bases, and 3 bases lay outside the gene matches. CDR3 length equals 15 residues. From germline, CDR1 is SGHNT and CDR2 YENEEA. CDR3 residues: CASSRTSGTYNEQFF. DNA of the CDR3: TGTGCCAGCAGCCGGACTAGCGGTACCTACAATGAGCAGTTCTTC.

In regard to this clone: The germline gene is not matched at one end of the junction; a read error may be the cause. The gene calls are TRBV30 and TRBJ2-3; 10 bases map to TRBD2. This CDR3 spans 17 amino acids. Germline V gives CDR1 GTSNPN, CDR2 SVGIG (reference sequence). The CDR3 bases are TGTGCCTGGAGTGATTCCCCCCAGCGGGGGGGCACCGATACGCAGTATTTT. This encodes CAWSDSPQRGGTDTQYF. Variable domain in full (rest from reference TRBV30 and TRBJ2-3): SQTIHQWPATLVQPVGSPLSLECTVEGTSNPNLYWYRQAAGRGLQLLFYSVGIGQISSEVPQNLSASRPQDRQFILSSKKLLLSDSGFYLCAWSDSPQRGGTDTQYFGPGTRLTVL.

V is TRBV2 and J is TRBJ1-2; tentative D call: TRBD1 (5 bases). The ends were cut back, 2 bases at V and 3 bases at J, with 13 bases in the middle. Germline CDR1 SNHLY, CDR2 FYNNEI. The CDR3 loop spans 15 amino acids. Here the CDR3 DNA reads TGTGCCAGCAGTGAATGGCAGGGCAAACACTATGGCTACACCTTC. Its protein is CASSEWQGKHYGYTF. The whole variable domain, filled in from reference TRBV2 and TRBJ1-2, reads EPEVTQTPSHQVTQMGQEVILRCVPISNHLYFYWYRQILGQKVEFLVSFYNNEISEKSEIFDDQFSVERPDGSNFTLKIRSTKLEDSAMYFCASSEWQGKHYGYTFGSGTRLTVV.

The V gene is TRBV7-9, the J gene TRBJ1-1, with 7 positions matching TRBD1. This CDR3 has 12 amino acids. After removal of 0 bases from V and 8 bases from J, the junction contained 0 bases not matched to a gene. CDR1 and CDR2 (germline): SEHNR, FQNEAQ (reference sequence). CDR3 loop: CASSLATGEAFF. The CDR3 bases are TGTGCCAGCAGCTTAGCGACAGGGGAAGCTTTCTTT.

V is TRBV12-5 and J is TRBJ2-3; D uncertain. Trimming took 6 bases from V and 4 from J, leaving 14 bases between them. Germline lookup yields CDR1 LGHNT and CDR2 FRNRAP. This CDR3 has 14 amino acids. The CDR3 DNA reads as TGTGCTAGTGGGCCTACCAGACTTTCAGATACGCAGTATTTT. Translated, it gives CASGPTRLSDTQYF.

The chain uses TRBV19 and TRBJ2-7, with D unresolved. CDR3 length: 15 amino acids. Trimming shortened V by 4 bases and J by 2 bases, and 15 bases separated the two germline ends. CDR1 LNHDA and CDR2 SQIVND come from the germline V gene (reference sequence). The DNA for the CDR3 is TGTGCCAGTAGTACGAGTGGCGGCAGAACCTACGAGCAGTACTTC. This encodes CASSTSGGRTYEQYF.

The chain combines TRBV11-2 with TRBJ2-5, with 9 bases that match TRBD2. The V and J ends lost 3 bases and 3 bases, in that order; junction bases with no gene match: 5. This CDR3 is 15 amino acids long. In germline, CDR1 is SGHAT, CDR2 FQNNGV. CDR3 sequence (DNA): TGTGCCAGCAGCTTTGGCGCGGGGGGGAAAGAGACCCAGTACTTC. Protein: CASSFGAGGKETQYF. Drawing the rest from reference TRBV11-2 and TRBJ2-5, the complete variable domain is EAGVAQSPRYKIIEKRQSVAFWCNPISGHATLYWYQQILGQGPKLLIQFQNNGVVDDSQLPKDRFSAERLKGVDSTLKIQPAKLEDSAVYLCASSFGAGGKETQYFGPGTRLLVL.

This clone showed up just once. The chain uses TRBV30 and TRBJ2-1; D is perhaps TRBD2 (6 bases). Trimming stripped 1 base from V and 8 bases from J, with 21 bases between. Germline lookup yields CDR1 GTSNPN and CDR2 SVGIG (reference sequence). The CDR3 runs 16 residues. The CDR3 DNA is TGTGCCTGGAGTGGCACCGGGACTCGCCAGTCGGATGAGCAGTTCTTC. This gives the protein CAWSGTGTRQSDEQFF. The whole variable domain, remainder taken from reference TRBV30 and TRBJ2-1, is SQTIHQWPATLVQPVGSPLSLECTVEGTSNPNLYWYRQAAGRGLQLLFYSVGIGQISSEVPQNLSASRPQDRQFILSSKKLLLSDSGFYLCAWSGTGTRQSDEQFFGPGTRLTVL.

The gene calls are TRBV6-1 and TRBJ1-1; D uncertain. The V and J ends lost 5 bases and 2 bases respectively, with 12 bases between them. Per germline, CDR1 MNHNS and CDR2 SASEGT. The CDR3 contains 14 residues. CDR3 amino acids: CASSILAGNTEAFF. In DNA form, the CDR3 reads TGTGCCAGCAGTATACTCGCGGGTAACACTGAAGCTTTCTTT.

J is TRBJ2-7 and V is TRBV11-2; 8 bases are shared with TRBD1. CDR3 length: 16 residues. The germline V gene has CDR1 SGHAT and CDR2 FQNNGV. V shed 2 bases, J shed 6 bases, and the junction held 12 bases outside the gene matches. The CDR3 DNA sequence: TGTGCCAGCAGCTTACACCCCGGACAGGGACTCTCCGAGCAGTACTTC. This sequence encodes CASSLHPGQGLSEQYF.

The chain links TRBV28 to TRBJ1-5, with a weak D call TRBD1 (6 bases). The CDR3 is made up of 17 amino acids. Germline CDR1 is MDHEN and CDR2 is SYDVKM. V shed 3 bases and J shed 3 bases, with 18 bases lying between them. The CDR3 protein is CASSFRGAGLNNQPQHF. The CDR3 DNA reads TGTGCCAGCAGTTTCCGGGGGGCTGGGCTAAACAATCAGCCCCAGCATTTT. Full variable domain (remainder filled in from reference TRBV28 and TRBJ1-5): DVKVTQSSRYLVKRTGEKVFLECVQDMDHENMFWYRQDPGLGLRLIYFSYDVKMKEKGDIPEGYSVSREKKERFSLILESASTNQTSMYLCASSFRGAGLNNQPQHFGDGTRLSIL.

The chain joins TRBV9 to TRBJ2-1; possible D gene TRBD2, 5 bases. V was trimmed by 0 bases and J by 0 bases, leaving 10 bases between them. The CDR3 loop spans 16 amino acids. Germline-derived CDR1 and CDR2 are SGDLS and YYNGEE. The CDR3 nucleotides are TGTGCCAGCAGCGTAGCAGGCGGGCGCTCCTACAATGAGCAGTTCTTC. Protein product: CASSVAGGRSYNEQFF.

This chain uses TRBV6-1 with TRBJ1-2, with TRBD1 matching 7 bases. Trimming took 6 bases from V and 8 from J; bases not matched to a gene: 9. Per germline, CDR1 MNHNS and CDR2 SASEGT. The CDR3 has 13 residues. Written as DNA, the CDR3 is TGTGCCAGCAGCGCGACCAGGGGGAGCGGCTACACCTTC. This codes for CASSATRGSGYTF.

V and J are TRBV10-3 and TRBJ2-7; possible D gene TRBD1, 6 bases. CDR3 size: 14 residues. Germline V CDR1 and CDR2: ENHRY, SYGVKD. Trimming removed 0 bases at V and 11 bases at J, with 17 bases between. The CDR3 sequence: CAISESTQGSPEYF. As DNA, the CDR3 is TGTGCCATCAGTGAGTCGACACAGGGCAGTCCTGAGTACTTC.

This chain connects TRBV6-5 to TRBJ2-5; the match to TRBD1 covers 8 bases. The junction had 9 bases not matched to a gene; V was cut back by 8 bases and J by 4 bases. The CDR3 is 14 amino acids. CDR1 and CDR2 (germline): MNHEY, SVGAGI. The CDR3 nucleotides are TGTGCCAGCCGACCAGGGGGCGGGCGAGAGACCCAGTACTTC. Translation gives CASRPGGGRETQYF.

The genes are TRBV6-1 and TRBJ2-1; 9 bases line up with TRBD1. V shed 6 bases, J shed 1 base, and the junction held 4 bases outside the gene matches. CDR3 length equals 15 residues. The V gene's germline CDR1 is MNHNS and CDR2 SASEGT. CDR3 DNA: TGTGCCAGCAGGGAACAGGGGGCATCCTACAATGAGCAGTTCTTC. Translation: CASREQGASYNEQFF.

In its sample, this clone was seen a few times. The V gene is TRBV28, the J gene TRBJ2-5; TRBD1 matches 12 bases. The J segment lost 4 bases and the V segment lost 5 bases, leaving 5 bases of the junction unmatched. Germline V gene sequence: CDR1 MDHEN, CDR2 SYDVKM. The CDR3 is made up of 15 amino acids. For the CDR3, the DNA is TGTGCCAGCAGTAACCGGGACAGGGGGCGAGAGACCCAGTACTTC. Its protein product is CASSNRDRGRETQYF.